The clone carrying this T cell receptor (beta chain) was observed at least ten times. What it binds is not known. From the 5' RACE reads, TCRdb called clonotypes with MiXCR, one entry per CDR3 protein. The profile covers about 26,000 distinct CDR3 sequences, with 9.5% to 15% appearing a single time and approximately 25% taken by the ten largest. This specimen belongs to a study of spatial heterogeneity in lung cancer. At the level of the study: More beta-chain than alpha-chain sequences were consistently detected. The mean occurrence of each unique TCR and UMI combination in raw reads exceeded 9.5.

With 4 bases removed from V and 6 bases from J, the gap between germline ends came to 9 bases. In germline, CDR1 is LGHDT, CDR2 YNNKEL (reference sequence). The CDR3 runs 13 residues. Findings and caveats of the study: At resection, ubiquitous expanded tumor TCRs appeared in blood more than at follow-up.

The time point is: sample taken at primary tumor resection. From tumor, nontumor lung or frozen PBMC, whole RNA was taken unsorted for sequencing. The donors were fewer than 80 patients with non-small cell lung cancer that was early-stage and untreated. This receptor was taken from a female donor with early-stage non-small cell lung cancer. The V gene is TRBV3-1, the J gene TRBJ2-2; no clear D. The material was PBMCs, obtained at surgery. The CDR3 nucleotides are TGTGCCAGCAGCCCTAATTTACCCGGGGAGCTGTTTTTT. Translation: CASSPNLPGELFF.